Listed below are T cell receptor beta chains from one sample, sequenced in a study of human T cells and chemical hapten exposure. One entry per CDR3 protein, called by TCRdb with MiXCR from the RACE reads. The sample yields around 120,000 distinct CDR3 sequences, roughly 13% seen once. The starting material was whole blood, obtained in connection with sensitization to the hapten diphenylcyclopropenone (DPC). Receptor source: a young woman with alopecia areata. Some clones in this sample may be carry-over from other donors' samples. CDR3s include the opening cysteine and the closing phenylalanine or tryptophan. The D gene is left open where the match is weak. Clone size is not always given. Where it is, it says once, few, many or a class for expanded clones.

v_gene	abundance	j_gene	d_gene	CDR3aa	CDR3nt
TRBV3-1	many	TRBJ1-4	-	CASSHSARVNVELFF	TGTGCCAGCAGCCACTCTGCCCGGGTAAATGTGGAACTGTTTTTT
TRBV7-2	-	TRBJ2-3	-	CASRIIGDTQYF	TGTGCCAGCAGAATTATAGGGGATACGCAGTATTTT
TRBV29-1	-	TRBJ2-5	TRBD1	CSVVPATGGSQETQYF	TGCAGCGTTGTCCCGGCCACAGGGGGCTCCCAAGAGACCCAGTACTTC
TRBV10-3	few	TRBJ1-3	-	CAISESYGGNTIYF	TGTGCCATCAGTGAGTCCTACGGAGGAAACACCATATATTTT
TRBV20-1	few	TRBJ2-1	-	CSARDRRTTLGNEQFF	TGCAGTGCTAGAGATCGAAGGACTACCCTAGGAAATGAGCAGTTCTTC
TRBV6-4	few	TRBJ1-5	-	CASSPDSYQPQHF	TGTGCCAGCAGTCCGGACTCTTATCAGCCCCAGCATTTT
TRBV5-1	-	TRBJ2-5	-	CASKPDNQETQYF	TGCGCCAGCAAACCAGACAACCAAGAGACCCAGTACTTC
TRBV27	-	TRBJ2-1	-	CASSLTDPREQFF	TGTGCCAGCAGTCTAACTGACCCGAGGGAGCAGTTCTTC
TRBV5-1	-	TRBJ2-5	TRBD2	CASSLSGTSEETQYF	TGCGCCAGCAGCTTGTCCGGGACTAGCGAAGAGACCCAGTACTTC
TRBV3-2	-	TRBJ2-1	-	CASSSPPSGGVYNEQFF	TGTGCCAGCAGCTCCCCCCCTAGCGGGGGGGTTTACAATGAGCAGTTCTTC
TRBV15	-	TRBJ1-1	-	CATSSLDRNTEAFF	TGTGCCACCAGCTCACTGGACAGGAACACTGAAGCTTTCTTT
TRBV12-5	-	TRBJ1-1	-	CASGASARNTEAFF	TGTGCTAGTGGGGCGTCGGCCCGGAACACTGAAGCTTTCTTT
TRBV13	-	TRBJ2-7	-	CASSLGDLQYF	TGTGCCAGCAGCTTAGGGGATTTGCAGTACTTC
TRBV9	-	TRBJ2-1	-	CASSVSGHEQFF	TGTGCCAGCAGCGTATCCGGACATGAGCAGTTCTTC
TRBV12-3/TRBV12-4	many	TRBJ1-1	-	CASSPGSYGGNTEAFF	TGTGCCAGCAGTCCCGGATCCTACGGGGGGAACACTGAAGCTTTCTTT
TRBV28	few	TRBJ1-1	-	CASTPRRAQAFF	TGTGCCAGCACCCCTCGGAGGGCTCAAGCTTTCTTT
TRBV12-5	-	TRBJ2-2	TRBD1	CASGLVTGADTGELFF	TGTGCTAGTGGTTTGGTAACAGGGGCCGACACCGGGGAGCTGTTTTTT
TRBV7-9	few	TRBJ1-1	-	CASSRGEQGEAFF	TGTGCCAGCAGCAGGGGGGAGCAGGGTGAAGCTTTCTTT
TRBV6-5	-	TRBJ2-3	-	CASRYRVTDTQYF	TGTGCCAGCAGATACAGAGTCACAGATACGCAGTATTTT
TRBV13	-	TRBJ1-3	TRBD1	CASSIDRDPSGNTIYF	TGTGCCAGCAGCATCGACAGGGATCCGTCTGGAAACACCATATATTTT
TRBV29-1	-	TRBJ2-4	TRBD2	CSALASGTRGIQYF	TGCAGCGCCCTTGCCTCCGGGACTAGGGGCATTCAGTACTTC
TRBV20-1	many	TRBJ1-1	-	CSARGTPEGNTEAFF	TGCAGTGCTAGGGGGACACCCGAGGGGAACACTGAAGCTTTCTTT